A single T cell receptor beta chain is shown here with its context. The clone's antigen remains unknown. Per-nucleotide qualities are absent, and no much larger clonotype sits a single base away. Enrolling through a virtual design, the prospective study's participants ranged in age from roughly 18 to 95 years and lived across 20 to 30 United States geographic areas. In the prospective study, cohorts were assigned on the basis of participant-reported clinical history obtained from a screening survey and a study questionnaire. ImmuneRACE Cohort 3 recovered participants were defined by two consecutive negative NP/OP PCR tests, healthcare professional clearance, or symptom resolution. In the prospective study, whole blood, serum and a nasopharyngeal or oropharyngeal swab were collected from each participant by mobile phlebotomists. Over a roughly 2-month period, participants in the prospective study had the option of providing additional blood draws and questionnaires. Prospective study blood samples were shipped either frozen or at room temperature before DNA extraction.

TCRbeta CDR3 regions were amplified from genomic DNA using the immunoSEQ Assay, a bias-controlled multiplex PCR. The study's own analysis went as follows. The number of nucleated cells in each sample was estimated from the amplification of reference gene primers within the assay. To quantify the absolute abundance of each unique TCRbeta CDR3 rearrangement, sequence reads were collapsed and filtered. For each sample, productive Simpson clonality was calculated as the square root of Simpson's diversity index across productive rearrangements. TCRdb re-hosts the immuneACCESS table, in-frame sequences only. Its copies lack some clones; in the studies checked, an unresolved V gene accounts for under half of them, and the cause for the rest is not known. From that table come the V and J calls and clone size; the DNA was used to work out D and trimming. In all, the sample holds 300,000 or so clones, and approximately 92% of those were seen once. Clones ranked in the top ten supply roughly 1.1% of the sample.

V has 5 bases trimmed and J has 0 bases trimmed; junction bases matching no gene number 8. From the cysteine through the phenylalanine, the CDR3 covers 16 amino acids. The DNA shown is the 48-base CDR3, in frame from base 1. The germline V gene encodes CDR1 LNHDA and CDR2 SQIVND (reference sequence). The data originate from a study of blood T cell repertoires in COVID-19 (dated by TCRdb to about 2020). A note on the overall study: Samples from collaborators originated in the United States, Italy and Spain and spanned both the acute and convalescent phases of COVID-19. The samples were drawn from two sources: the first 160 participants of the ongoing ImmuneRACE study, and over 1,000 subjects contributed by 6 global collaborators. Sample metadata almost always included a de-identified subject ID, COVID-19 status, age in years and sex. Subjects who had been exposed to COVID-19, were actively infected with it, or had recovered from it provided the deeply sampled blood TCRbeta repertoires that made up the dataset. The repertoires were released in a freely available public database intended as a resource for research on the immune response to SARS-CoV-2. HLA class I and class II types, where available, came from metadata supplied by the sample provider rather than from assay-based typing. The prospective study material was composed of cDNA or gDNA derived from T cells, B-cell-depleted T cells, or PBMCs. What the study reported, not specific to this receptor: Clinical and demographic metadata were provided uncurated, with the amount varying by source and participant.

The rearrangement joined TRBV19 to TRBJ2-3, with TRBD2 identical over 7 junction bases. The sequenced sample consisted of PBMCs or T cells enriched from blood (not recorded which). The TCR originated in a woman aged 25 to 39 who had recovered from COVID-19. The CDR3 loop reads CASSPTLAASTDTQYF. The DNA sequence follows: TGTGCCAGTAGTCCAACCCTAGCGGCTAGCACAGATACGCAGTATTTT.